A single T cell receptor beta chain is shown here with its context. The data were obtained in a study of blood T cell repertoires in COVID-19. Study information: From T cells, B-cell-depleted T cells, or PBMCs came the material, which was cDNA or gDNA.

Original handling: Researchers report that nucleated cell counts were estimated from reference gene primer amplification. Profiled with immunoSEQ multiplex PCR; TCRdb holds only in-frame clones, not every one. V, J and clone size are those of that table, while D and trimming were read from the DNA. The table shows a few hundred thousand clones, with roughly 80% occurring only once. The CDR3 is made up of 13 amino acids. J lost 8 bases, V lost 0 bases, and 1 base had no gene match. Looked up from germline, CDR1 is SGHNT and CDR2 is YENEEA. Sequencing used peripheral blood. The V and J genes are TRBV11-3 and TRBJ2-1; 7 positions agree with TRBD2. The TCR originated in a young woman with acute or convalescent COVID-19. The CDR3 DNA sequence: TGTGCCAGCAGCTTAGATCGGGGGGATGAGCAGTTCTTC. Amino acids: CASSLDRGDEQFF.